Following are 13 T cell receptor beta chains from one sample sequenced in a study of glioma-infiltrating T cells. Using RNA template, CDR3s of TCR alpha and beta were amplified with iRepertoire arm-PCR. TCRdb redid the calling of the multiplex PCR reads with MiXCR, one entry per CDR3 protein. Here the sample spans approximately 90,000 distinct CDR3 sequences, 20% to 25% being singletons. Material for sequencing was glioma tissue, nonneoplastic brain tissue, or PBMCs (not recorded which). Every receptor here comes from a human donor with low-grade glioma or glioblastoma, undergoing nonglioma brain surgery, or in good health (not recorded which).

At least ten counts were recorded for this clonotype. The chain has TRBV7-2 and TRBJ1-2; weak D call: TRBD1 (5 bases). Germline CDR1 SGHTA, CDR2 FQGNSA. The CDR3 has 15 amino acids. V was clipped by 1 base and J by 8 bases, with 17 bases between them. The DNA of the CDR3 is TGTGCCAGCAGCTTAGGCTTGGGGACCGGGAGCGGCTACACCTTC. This encodes CASSLGLGTGSGYTF. Combining the CDR3 with reference TRBV7-2 and TRBJ1-2 gives the whole variable domain GAGVSQSPSNKVTEKGKDVELRCDPISGHTALYWYRQSLGQGLEFLIYFQGNSAPDKSGLPSDRFSAERTGGSVSTLTIQRTQQEDSAVYLCASSLGLGTGSGYTFGSGTRLTVV.

This clonotype was seen a few times. The chain recombines TRBV9 with TRBJ2-3, with D possibly TRBD1 on 7 matching bases. Looked up from germline, CDR1 is SGDLS and CDR2 is YYNGEE. V lost 0 bases, J lost 0 bases, and 11 bases lay in between. The CDR3 has 16 residues. CDR3 amino acids: CASSVAGGSSTDTQYF. The CDR3 DNA sequence: TGTGCCAGCAGCGTAGCAGGGGGGAGTAGCACAGATACGCAGTATTTT. The full variable domain, in which reference TRBV9 and TRBJ2-3 provide the parts outside the CDR3, is DSGVTQTPKHLITATGQRVTLRCSPRSGDLSVYWYQQSLDQGLQFLIQYYNGEERAKGNILERFSAQQFPDLHSELNLSSLELGDSALYFCASSVAGGSSTDTQYFGPGTRLTVL.

This clonotype was picked up a small number of times. The chain links TRBV5-1 to TRBJ2-3, with no clear D. The CDR3 is 17 residues long. Germline V CDR1 and CDR2: SGHRS, YFSETQ. The germline V and J ends were trimmed by 1 base and 0 bases, with 15 bases remaining between them. CDR3 amino acids: CASSLSPLRGSTDTQYF. In DNA form, the CDR3 reads TGCGCCAGCAGCTTGTCGCCCTTGCGCGGAAGCACAGATACGCAGTATTTT.

This clonotype was seen at least ten times. DNA of the CDR3: TGTGCCAGCAGTGACAGATATAGCAATCAGCCCCAGCATTTT. Protein product: CASSDRYSNQPQHF. The chain combines TRBV2 with TRBJ1-5; D unclear. The V gene lost 3 bases and the J gene lost 0 bases, with 6 bases spanning the gap. The germline gives CDR1 SNHLY, CDR2 FYNNEI. This CDR3 contains 14 residues.

The CDR3, as DNA: TGTGCCTGGAGTCTCGGACAGGGGGTCCACGAGCAGTACTTC. Translated, it gives CAWSLGQGVHEQYF. The V call is TRBV30, the J call TRBJ2-7; the match to TRBD1 covers 10 bases. CDR1 and CDR2 (germline): GTSNPN, SVGIG (reference sequence). The CDR3 extends over 14 amino acids. The junction had 6 bases not matched to a gene; V was cut back by 2 bases and J by 5 bases.

This clonotype was seen ten or more times. This sequence joins TRBV6-1 and TRBJ2-2; the D is unclear. The CDR3 spans 15 residues. The germline V and J ends were trimmed by 2 bases and 2 bases, with 9 bases remaining between them. Germline V gene data show CDR1 as MNHNS and CDR2 as SASEGT. The CDR3 loop reads CASSELSPNTGELFF. The DNA for the CDR3 is TGTGCCAGCAGTGAACTGAGCCCTAACACCGGGGAGCTGTTTTTT.

Only a few counts were recorded for this clonotype. The genes are TRBV4-2 and TRBJ1-2; tentative D call: TRBD1 (5 bases). Germline V gene lookup returns CDR1 LGHNA and CDR2 YNFKEQ. V was cut by 4 bases and J by 4 bases, with 19 bases left in between. This CDR3 contains 16 residues. The CDR3 DNA follows: TGTGCCAGCAGCCGAACCCCAGGGCAGGGCCCCTATGGCTACACCTTC. It yields the protein CASSRTPGQGPYGYTF.

V is TRBV7-6 and J is TRBJ2-7, with D unresolved. With 5 bases removed from V and 2 bases from J, the gap between germline ends came to 7 bases. The CDR3 runs to 12 residues. CDR1 and CDR2 (germline): SGHVS, FNYEAQ. CDR3 region: CASSLNPYEQYF. DNA for the CDR3: TGTGCCAGCAGCCTAAACCCCTACGAGCAGTACTTC.

The chain links TRBV11-1 to TRBJ2-1, with D perhaps matching TRBD2 (5 bases). This CDR3 spans 15 amino acids. Germline V lookup: CDR1 SGHAT, CDR2 FQDESV (reference sequence). With 5 bases removed from V and 3 bases from J, the gap between germline ends came to 14 bases. The chain's CDR3 is CASSPDYAGYNEQFF. CDR3 DNA sequence: TGTGCCAGCAGCCCCGACTATGCGGGCTACAATGAGCAGTTCTTC.

Only a few counts were recorded for this clonotype. The V and J genes are TRBV12-3 or TRBV12-4 and TRBJ2-7; D perhaps matches TRBD1 (5 bases). Trimming shortened V by 6 bases and J by 5 bases, and 20 bases separated the two germline ends. This CDR3 contains 15 residues. CDR3 DNA sequence: TGTGCCAGCAGACCTAGACAGATCCACGCGGACGAGCAGTACTTC. Protein sequence: CASRPRQIHADEQYF.

In its sample, this clonotype was seen many times. This chain links TRBV6-1 with TRBJ1-5; 7 bases line up with TRBD1. The CDR3 loop spans 14 amino acids. V lost 6 bases and J lost 5; bases outside the gene matches: 7. The germline gives CDR1 MNHNS, CDR2 SASEGT. The CDR3 reads CASRKTGPYQPQHF. CDR3 nucleotides: TGTGCCAGCAGAAAGACAGGGCCCTATCAGCCCCAGCATTTT.

A remark on this clonotype: A much larger clone lies one base from this, so it may be a read error. The chain recombines TRBV10-3 with TRBJ1-5; 10 nucleotides align to TRBD1. Germline lookup yields CDR1 ENHRY and CDR2 SYGVKD. The CDR3 has 18 amino acids. The CDR3 protein is CAISKSGTGASNNQPQHF. Written as DNA, the CDR3 is TGTGCCATCAGTAAGTCGGGGACAGGGGCAAGTAACAATCAGCCCCAGCATTTT.

This clonotype was counted at least ten times. The CDR3 nucleotides read TGTGCCAGCAGTTTTGGCAGGGGGCGCTATGGCTACACCTTC. Translated: CASSFGRGRYGYTF. The chain has TRBV28 and TRBJ1-2; TRBD1 matches 8 bases. With V trimmed by 3 bases and J by 4 bases, 4 bases remained unmatched. This CDR3 comprises 14 residues. Germline CDR1 is MDHEN and CDR2 is SYDVKM.